This T cell receptor (beta chain) was captured by sequencing in a study of T cells in Graves' hyperthyroidism and ophthalmopathy. There are many counts of this clonotype. This CDR3 is built from 14 residues. Trimming shortened V by 5 bases and J by 0 bases, and 10 bases separated the two germline ends. The germline CDR1 and CDR2 sequences are MNHNS and SASEGT. TCR beta CDR3 regions were amplified from RNA transcripts. The HTBI set primed first-round TCR CDR3 RT-PCR. TCRdb called the multiplex PCR reads again in MiXCR, with one record for every CDR3 protein. The profile covers about 180,000 distinct CDR3 sequences, with approximately 15% appearing a single time and 29% taken by the ten largest.

The clonotype originates from a woman aged 45 to 65 with Graves' hyperthyroidism. The sample consisted of blood. The rearrangement joins TRBV6-1 to TRBJ1-1; D remains ambiguous. CDR3 sequence: CASSIDAMNTEAFF. The CDR3 DNA sequence: TGTGCCAGCAGTATAGACGCAATGAACACTGAAGCTTTCTTT.